This T cell receptor (beta chain) was observed in a study of blood T cell repertoires in COVID-19. The wider study: Whether acute or convalescent, the COVID-19 samples came from the United States, Italy and Spain.

Authors' processing steps: Amplification of reference gene primers provided the estimated nucleated cell counts. Measured with immunoSEQ multiplex PCR; TCRdb has only the in-frame clones, and not every one. The DNA was the basis for D and trimming; V, J and clone size are from that table. The sample contains about 84,000 clones, 83% of which appear only once. The trim removed 4 bases at V and 2 bases at J, leaving 9 bases unmatched. This CDR3 region has 16 residues. Germline CDR1 SGHTA, CDR2 FQGNSA. The rearrangement links TRBV7-2 to TRBJ2-3; 7 bases are a match to TRBD1. The sample consisted of peripheral blood. The clonotype originates from a woman aged 80 or over with acute or convalescent COVID-19. CDR3 amino acids: CASSSNRGSLTDTQYF. The CDR3 nucleotides read TGTGCCAGCAGCTCGAACAGGGGTTCCCTCACAGATACGCAGTATTTT.